One T cell receptor beta chain is described in this entry. Its antigen remains unknown. These data are taken from a study of T cell clones after liver transplantation. Study at large: Post-transplant blood was tracked for graft-donor-reactive T cell clones identified in a pre-transplant mixed lymphocyte reaction.

Generated by immunoSEQ multiplex PCR, the TCRdb table keeps only in-frame clones and is missing some. The sample shows approximately 55,000 clones, about two thirds of them seen only once. General study points: In two subjects, few donor cells limited the measurable donor-reactive repertoire.

With 3 bases removed from V and 5 bases from J, the gap between germline ends came to 7 bases. From germline, CDR1 is SGHTA and CDR2 FQGNSA. CDR3 length equals 12 residues. Here the sequenced sample was CD4+ T cells from blood, taken before liver transplant. The chain links TRBV7-2 to TRBJ1-2, with D hard to call. This receptor was obtained from a human donor who received a liver transplant. The CDR3 DNA reads TGTGCCAGCAGCTTGGGCTTTTATGGCTACACCTTC. This translates into CASSLGFYGYTF. The entire variable domain, with the rest obtained from reference TRBV7-2 and TRBJ1-2, is as follows: GAGVSQSPSNKVTEKGKDVELRCDPISGHTALYWYRQSLGQGLEFLIYFQGNSAPDKSGLPSDRFSAERTGGSVSTLTIQRTQQEDSAVYLCASSLGFYGYTFGSGTRLTVV.